Listed here are 12 T cell receptor beta chains from one sample, sequenced in a study of vaccination effects on CD4 cells after COVID-19. The repertoire was sequenced with immunoSEQ multiplex PCR; TCRdb's copy has only in-frame clones and lacks some. The table has approximately 9,800 clones, approximately 72% seen once; the top ten hold roughly a tenth. The culture ran for about 11 days, and then CD4+ T cells were isolated. Participants got two doses of BNT162b2 or mRNA-1273 vaccine. No antigen has been identified for these receptors. The specimen was CD4+ T cells from PBMCs cultured without peptide, collected after COVID-19 vaccination. These TCRs come from a human donor who received a COVID-19 vaccine.

The rearrangement links TRBV3-1 (or the pseudogene TRBV3-2) to TRBJ2-7; D might be TRBD2 (6 bases). The CDR3 loop spans 21 amino acids. Germline CDR1 is LGHDT and CDR2 is YNNKEL (reference sequence). V lost 4 bases and J 3 bases, leaving 34 bases between the germline ends. The CDR3 is CASSPSARILAIRSPDYEQYF. The DNA for the CDR3 is TGTGCCAGCAGCCCCTCCGCCCGGATACTAGCTATCCGTTCCCCCGACTACGAGCAGTACTTC.

The count of this clone is one. The rearrangement links TRBV6-6 to TRBJ1-4; D is unclear. Trimming shortened V by 2 bases and J by 4 bases, and 11 bases separated the two germline ends. Per the germline V gene, CDR1 is MNHNY and CDR2 is SVGAGI (reference sequence). CDR3 size: 15 residues. Here the CDR3 reads CASSYPAGLNEKLFF. CDR3 nucleotides: TGTGCCAGCAGTTACCCTGCCGGGCTTAATGAAAAACTGTTTTTT.

The rearrangement joins TRBV7-2 to TRBJ1-1, with D uncertain. CDR1 is SGHTA, CDR2 FQGNSA, per germline. Between the trimmed V and J ends, which lost 5 bases and 0 bases, there was a span of 13 bases. This CDR3 is built from 15 residues. CDR3 region: CASSLLIYMNTEAFF. The CDR3 coding sequence is TGTGCCAGCAGCCTCCTCATATATATGAACACTGAAGCTTTCTTT.

V and J are TRBV4-2 and TRBJ1-5; 9 bases line up with TRBD1. The CDR3 loop spans 15 amino acids. Germline V gene data show CDR1 as LGHNA and CDR2 as YNFKEQ. V lost 3 bases and J lost 5; bases outside the gene matches: 5. CDR3 amino acids: CASSQRGQGDQPQHF. The DNA of the CDR3 is TGTGCCAGCAGCCAGAGGGGACAGGGTGATCAGCCCCAGCATTTT.

This clone was detected once. V is TRBV14 and J is TRBJ1-6, with a weak D call TRBD1 (6 bases). Germline V gene sequence: CDR1 SGHDN, CDR2 FVKESK. V dropped 3 bases and J dropped 9 bases, with 12 bases sitting between them. The CDR3 extends over 14 amino acids. The CDR3 protein is CASSQVQGSSPLHF. The CDR3 coding sequence is TGTGCCAGCAGCCAGGTACAGGGATCTTCACCCCTCCACTTT.

The V call is TRBV27, the J call TRBJ1-3; unclear D gene. V was trimmed by 2 bases and J by 3 bases, leaving 5 bases between them. This CDR3 contains 13 residues. Germline CDR1 is MNHEY and CDR2 is SMNVEV (reference sequence). Here the CDR3 reads CASSLPDGNTIYF. The CDR3 nucleotides are TGTGCCAGCAGTTTACCTGATGGAAACACCATATATTTT.

The V and J genes are TRBV5-1 and TRBJ2-3; the D gene is possibly TRBD2 (6 bases). Deletions cut 4 bases from V and 2 bases from J, with 29 bases between. Germline V CDR1 and CDR2: SGHRS, YFSETQ. The CDR3 extends over 20 amino acids. The CDR3 DNA sequence: TGCGCCAGCAGCCGAGGTAGACGCGGGGTGAACTTATGGGACACAGATACGCAGTATTTT. It is translated as CASSRGRRGVNLWDTDTQYF.

This rearrangement joins TRBV2 to TRBJ2-2; 8 bases fit TRBD2. The V and J ends lost 8 bases and 4 bases, in that order; junction bases with no gene match: 9. The CDR3 sequence is 15 residues long. Germline V gene lookup returns CDR1 SNHLY and CDR2 FYNNEI. CDR3 residues: CASAPGGTRTGELFF. CDR3 nucleotide sequence: TGTGCCAGCGCCCCGGGGGGGACACGCACCGGGGAGCTGTTTTTT. Together with reference TRBV2 and TRBJ2-2, the CDR3 gives the full variable domain: EPEVTQTPSHQVTQMGQEVILRCVPISNHLYFYWYRQILGQKVEFLVSFYNNEISEKSEIFDDQFSVERPDGSNFTLKIRSTKLEDSAMYFCASAPGGTRTGELFFGEGSRLTVL.

This clone was seen more than once but under ten times. The chain combines TRBV11-3 with TRBJ2-1, with 7 bases identical to TRBD2. From germline, CDR1 is SGHNT and CDR2 YENEEA. CDR3 length equals 15 residues. V lost 0 bases and J lost 3; bases outside the gene matches: 2. The CDR3 here is CASSLDPSGYNEQFF. CDR3 DNA sequence: TGTGCCAGCAGCTTAGATCCTAGCGGCTACAATGAGCAGTTCTTC.

The genes are TRBV4-3 and TRBJ2-7; TRBD1 matches 8 bases. The V and J ends lost 0 bases and 2 bases, in that order; junction bases with no gene match: 3. Looked up from germline, CDR1 is LGHNA and CDR2 is YSLEER. This CDR3 contains 15 residues. The chain's CDR3 is CASSQDQGATYEQYF. CDR3 DNA: TGCGCCAGCAGCCAAGACCAGGGGGCGACCTACGAGCAGTACTTC.

This chain uses TRBV2 with TRBJ1-3; 10 bases are shared with TRBD1. Looked up from germline, CDR1 is SNHLY and CDR2 is FYNNEI. This CDR3 has 16 residues. Germline trimming cut 6 bases from V and 1 base from J; bases unmatched to any gene: 6. In DNA form, the CDR3 reads TGTGCCAGCAGAACCCGGGACAGGGGTTCTGGAAACACCATATATTTT. Translation: CASRTRDRGSGNTIYF.

The rearrangement links TRBV9 to TRBJ1-1; D unresolved. The CDR3 length is 11 residues. Deletions cut 3 bases from V and 8 bases from J, with 8 bases between. Germline V gene lookup returns CDR1 SGDLS and CDR2 YYNGEE. The CDR3 here is CASSGGGEAFF. CDR3 sequence (DNA): TGTGCCAGCAGCGGGGGAGGGGAAGCTTTCTTT.